A single sample gave rise to the 29 T cell receptor beta chains below, sequenced in a study of blood T cell repertoires in COVID-19. Repertoires were generated with immunoSEQ multiplex PCR, while TCRdb's copy carries only in-frame clones and drops some. This table holds 65,000 or so clones, approximately 86% found once. Sample: peripheral blood. The receptors were sampled from a human donor with acute or convalescent COVID-19. The donor label of this sample is uncertain.

The chain combines TRBV5-1 with TRBJ2-1, with D possibly being TRBD2 (6 bases). From germline, CDR1 is SGHRS and CDR2 YFSETQ. V lost 4 bases to trimming and J lost 10 bases, with 15 bases between them. The CDR3 consists of 13 residues. CDR3 nucleotide sequence: TGCGCCAGCAGCCTGGAAAGGACTACCGAGCAGTTCTTC. Its translation is CASSLERTTEQFF.

The rearrangement uses TRBV18 and TRBJ2-1, with 11 positions matching TRBD1. J lost 7 bases, V lost 2 bases, and 10 bases had no gene match. The length of the CDR3 is 17 residues. Germline CDR1 KGHSH, CDR2 LQKENI. In nucleotides, the CDR3 is TGTGCCAGCTCACCAAGTCTTGGGACAGGGGGATGGAATGAGCAGTTCTTC. Translation gives CASSPSLGTGGWNEQFF.

The genes are TRBV5-1 and TRBJ1-1, with D possibly being TRBD1 (5 bases). V shed 3 bases and J shed 3 bases, with 6 bases lying between them. Germline CDR1 SGHRS, CDR2 YFSETQ. The CDR3 has 12 residues. The CDR3: CASSWGDTEAFF. The CDR3, as DNA: TGCGCCAGCAGCTGGGGGGACACTGAAGCTTTCTTT.

V and J are TRBV7-6 and TRBJ2-7, with TRBD2 matching 7 bases. The trim removed 2 bases at V and 2 bases at J, leaving 18 bases unmatched. This CDR3 region has 19 residues. Germline V CDR1 and CDR2: SGHVS, FNYEAQ. The CDR3 is CASSLPPGAPAGETYEQYF. CDR3 nucleotide sequence: TGTGCCAGCAGCTTACCTCCCGGGGCGCCGGCGGGGGAAACCTACGAGCAGTACTTC.

This clone was found once. The V and J genes are TRBV7-9 and TRBJ2-7, with 7 bases that match TRBD2. Germline lookup yields CDR1 SEHNR and CDR2 FQNEAQ (reference sequence). CDR3 length: 15 residues. J gave up 2 bases and V 0 bases, and 4 bases lay outside the gene matches. Here the CDR3 reads CASSLAGGRAYEQYF. The CDR3 DNA reads as TGTGCCAGCAGCTTAGCGGGAGGGAGGGCCTACGAGCAGTACTTC.

This chain links TRBV7-9 with TRBJ2-2; no clear D. CDR1 SEHNR and CDR2 FQNEAQ come from the germline V gene (reference sequence). V shed 4 bases and J shed 6 bases, with 9 bases lying between them. The CDR3 is made up of 13 amino acids. The CDR3 DNA is TGTGCCAGCAGCTACCGGTTGGCCGGGGAGCTGTTTTTT. Its translation: CASSYRLAGELFF.

The chain uses TRBV30 and TRBJ1-5, with 9 nucleotides matching TRBD1. Germline V gene data show CDR1 as GTSNPN and CDR2 as SVGIG (reference sequence). This CDR3 contains 14 residues. The CDR3 region has the DNA TGTGCTGGGGCGGGACAGGGATACAATCAGCCCCAGCATTTT. Amino acid sequence: CAGAGQGYNQPQHF.

The chain combines TRBV19 with TRBJ1-2; the match to TRBD1 covers 7 bases. This CDR3 region has 16 residues. Trimming at V came to 4 bases and at J to 1 base, leaving 9 bases not matched to a gene. Germline CDR1 LNHDA, CDR2 SQIVND (reference sequence). The CDR3 protein is CASSTTGTASNYGYTF. The CDR3 nucleotides read TGTGCCAGTAGTACTACCGGGACAGCCAGTAACTATGGCTACACCTTC.

V is TRBV7-9 and J is TRBJ2-4, with a tentative D call TRBD2 (6 bases). Germline lookup yields CDR1 SEHNR and CDR2 FQNEAQ (reference sequence). This CDR3 contains 16 residues. Trimming cost V 1 base and J 0 bases, with 10 bases left between them. CDR3: CASSLVGGIAKNIQYF. As DNA, the CDR3 is TGTGCCAGCAGCTTAGTAGGAGGGATAGCCAAAAACATTCAGTACTTC.

The chain has TRBV3-1 (or the pseudogene TRBV3-2) and TRBJ2-7; 8 positions agree with TRBD2. The V gene's germline CDR1 is LGHDT and CDR2 YNNKEL (reference sequence). The CDR3 sequence is 16 residues long. With V trimmed by 1 base and J by 3 bases, 8 bases remained unmatched. The CDR3 sequence is CASSQVRASGFYEQYF. CDR3 in DNA: TGTGCCAGCAGCCAAGTAAGAGCTAGCGGGTTCTACGAGCAGTACTTC.

This clone was seen just once. This chain links TRBV18 with TRBJ2-2, with 8 bases lining up with TRBD1. The CDR3 loop spans 16 amino acids. Trimming cost V 3 bases and J 1 base; bases outside gene matches: 4. CDR1 KGHSH and CDR2 LQKENI come from the germline V gene. The CDR3 protein is CASSPTGALNTGELFF. CDR3 coding DNA: TGTGCCAGCTCACCGACAGGGGCTCTGAACACCGGGGAGCTGTTTTTT.

The genes are TRBV10-2 and TRBJ2-3; D possibly corresponds to TRBD1 (7 bases). CDR1 and CDR2 (germline): WSHSY, SAAADI. V was clipped by 6 bases and J by 1 base, with 17 bases between them. CDR3 length: 16 amino acids. The chain's CDR3 is CASSAQGGGRTDTQYF. The DNA of the CDR3 is TGCGCCAGCAGCGCCCAGGGGGGCGGCCGCACAGATACGCAGTATTTT.

V and J are TRBV5-1 and TRBJ2-7; 8 nucleotides match TRBD2. The germline CDR1 and CDR2 sequences are SGHRS and YFSETQ. Unmatched junction bases numbered 4, after V lost 0 bases and J lost 2 bases. The CDR3 consists of 15 residues. DNA of the CDR3: TGCGCCAGCAGCTTGGTTAGCGGGGTAACCTACGAGCAGTACTTC. This translates into CASSLVSGVTYEQYF.

This chain links TRBV27 with TRBJ1-1, with 8 bases fitting TRBD1. The length of the CDR3 is 13 residues. Trimming at V came to 6 bases and at J to 4 bases, leaving 4 bases not matched to a gene. Germline-derived CDR1 and CDR2 are MNHEY and SMNVEV (reference sequence). CDR3 sequence: CASRSTGGTEAFF. The DNA for the CDR3 is TGTGCCAGCAGATCTACAGGGGGCACTGAAGCTTTCTTT.

A note on this clone: In the same sample, other DNA sequences code for this CDR3. The genes are TRBV29-1 and TRBJ2-7; possibly TRBD1 for D (6 bases). This CDR3 contains 14 residues. Germline V gene lookup returns CDR1 SQVTM and CDR2 ANQGSEA. V lost 3 bases and J 6 bases, leaving 18 bases between the germline ends. The CDR3 loop reads CSVDRGPSPGEQYF. Written as DNA, the CDR3 is TGCAGCGTTGACAGGGGCCCTTCACCGGGCGAGCAGTACTTC.

The V call is TRBV18, the J call TRBJ1-2, with 7 bases that match TRBD1. V trimming: 4 bases; J trimming: 6 bases; junction bases outside the gene matches: 8. This CDR3 contains 14 residues. The germline V gene encodes CDR1 KGHSH and CDR2 LQKENI. The CDR3, as DNA: TGTGCCAGCTCACGCGGAACAGGGGAAAATGGCTACACCTTC. As protein: CASSRGTGENGYTF.

V gene TRBV7-2 combines with J gene TRBJ1-3; the D is unclear. Germline CDR1 SGHTA, CDR2 FQGNSA. The length of the CDR3 is 13 residues. Trimming removed 3 bases from V and 4 bases from J, with 7 bases in between. The CDR3 here is CASSFGVGNTIYF. The CDR3 region has the DNA TGTGCCAGCAGCTTCGGGGTCGGAAACACCATATATTTT.

The chain employs TRBV7-2 and TRBJ1-6, with D perhaps TRBD1 (5 bases). Trimming took off 1 base at V and 1 base at J, with 14 bases between the two ends. The germline CDR1 and CDR2 sequences are SGHTA and FQGNSA. This CDR3 is built from 18 residues. DNA of the CDR3: TGTGCCAGCAGCTTAGGGGTTAGGGGCCCGTCCTATAATTCACCCCTCCACTTT. Translation gives CASSLGVRGPSYNSPLHF.

This chain connects TRBV11-1 to TRBJ2-2; a weak D match, TRBD2 (5 bases). Germline assignment: CDR1 SGHAT and CDR2 FQDESV (reference sequence). The CDR3 is made up of 15 amino acids. The germline V and J ends were trimmed by 4 bases and 5 bases, with 14 bases remaining between them. The DNA of the CDR3 is TGTGCCAGCAGCTCCCCGGGGATGCGGACCGGGGAGCTGTTTTTT. Its protein product is CASSSPGMRTGELFF. The variable domain in full, completed from reference TRBV11-1 and TRBJ2-2, reads EAEVAQSPRYKITEKSQAVAFWCDPISGHATLYWYRQILGQGPELLVQFQDESVVDDSQLPKDRFSAERLKGVDSTLKIQPAELGDSAMYLCASSSPGMRTGELFFGEGSRLTVL.

The J gene is TRBJ2-1, the V gene TRBV7-3; tentative D call: TRBD1 (5 bases). CDR1 SGHTA and CDR2 FQGTGA come from the germline V gene. The germline V and J ends were trimmed by 5 bases and 2 bases, with 10 bases remaining between them. CDR3 length: 14 residues. CDR3 sequence: CASSIGQPYNEQFF. In DNA form, the CDR3 reads TGTGCCAGCAGCATCGGACAACCCTACAATGAGCAGTTCTTC.

The chain employs TRBV5-1 and TRBJ2-3, with D uncertain. Germline loops: CDR1 SGHRS, CDR2 YFSETQ. The CDR3 spans 14 residues. Between the trimmed V and J ends, which lost 2 bases and 4 bases, there was a span of 11 bases. CDR3 in amino acids: CASSLTQPPDTQYF. The CDR3 region has the DNA TGCGCCAGCAGCTTAACACAACCACCAGATACGCAGTATTTT.

The rearrangement joins TRBV10-3 to TRBJ1-4, with 12 bases lining up with TRBD1. V dropped 5 bases and J dropped 0; count of bases not matched to a gene: 7. Germline lookup yields CDR1 ENHRY and CDR2 SYGVKD. This CDR3 has 18 amino acids. Here the CDR3 DNA reads TGTGCCATCAGTCCAGGGACAGGGGGCCGTGCAACTAATGAAAAACTGTTTTTT. It translates to CAISPGTGGRATNEKLFF.

This clone was observed a single time. CDR3 region: CASRELAGEGNEQFF. Here the CDR3 DNA reads TGTGCCAGTAGAGAACTAGCGGGAGAAGGCAATGAGCAGTTCTTC. The V and J genes are TRBV19 and TRBJ2-1; TRBD2 matches 11 bases. Losses at the gene ends were 6 bases for V and 6 bases for J; bases not matched to a gene: 7. Germline V lookup: CDR1 LNHDA, CDR2 SQIVND (reference sequence). This CDR3 region has 15 residues.

This clone has only one observation. The chain joins TRBV21-1 to TRBJ2-2; TRBD1, as called in the table, went unchecked against the DNA. TRBV21-1 has pseudogene status. This CDR3 region has 16 residues. The CDR3: CASSKLQGADTGELFF. CDR3 coding DNA: TGTGCCAGCAGCAAGCTCCAGGGGGCGGACACCGGGGAGCTGTTTTTT.

The sample holds one count of this clone. This sequence joins TRBV14 and TRBJ1-2; D gene ambiguous. Germline V lookup: CDR1 SGHDN, CDR2 FVKESK. This CDR3 is built from 12 residues. Trimming cost V 4 bases and J 9 bases, with 12 bases left between them. The CDR3 region is CASSPEGRSYTF. CDR3 DNA sequence: TGTGCCAGCAGCCCCGAGGGTAGGAGCTACACCTTC.

The rearrangement links TRBV18 to TRBJ2-5, with D tentatively TRBD2 (6 bases). The germline V gene has CDR1 KGHSH and CDR2 LQKENI. The CDR3 runs 16 residues. The V end was cut by 3 bases, the J end by 1 base, with 15 bases between. CDR3 in amino acids: CASSPWAGTVQETQYF. Here the CDR3 DNA reads TGTGCCAGCTCACCTTGGGCGGGGACCGTCCAAGAGACCCAGTACTTC. Full variable domain (missing parts from reference TRBV18 and TRBJ2-5): NAGVMQNPRHLVRRRGQEARLRCSPMKGHSHVYWYRQLPEEGLKFMVYLQKENIIDESGMPKERFSAEFPKEGPSILRIQQVVRGDSAAYFCASSPWAGTVQETQYFGPGTRLLVL.

The chain employs TRBV3-1 (or the pseudogene TRBV3-2) and TRBJ2-3, with 8 bases lining up with TRBD1. V was clipped by 3 bases and J by 4 bases; unmatched bases: 9. The CDR3 consists of 16 residues. Per the germline V gene, CDR1 is LGHDT and CDR2 is YNNKEL (reference sequence). CDR3 residues: CASSQRQGNQADTQYF. CDR3 DNA: TGTGCCAGCAGCCAGAGACAGGGGAACCAGGCAGATACGCAGTATTTT.

The chain uses TRBV7-9 and TRBJ1-6, with D possibly being TRBD1 (6 bases). The CDR3 consists of 13 residues. Trimming took off 8 bases at V and 8 bases at J, with 13 bases between the two ends. CDR1 and CDR2 (germline): SEHNR, FQNEAQ (reference sequence). CDR3 protein: CASLRTADSPLHF. As DNA, the CDR3 is TGTGCCAGCCTGCGGACAGCGGATTCACCCCTCCACTTT.

The chain links TRBV24-1 to TRBJ2-1, with D tentatively TRBD1 (6 bases). The CDR3 spans 16 residues. Germline CDR1 reads KGHDR; CDR2 reads SFDVKD. V gave up 1 base and J gave up 0 bases, with 9 bases separating them. The CDR3 reads CATSDLRGSSYNEQFF. As DNA, the CDR3 is TGTGCCACCAGTGATTTAAGGGGGAGCTCCTACAATGAGCAGTTCTTC.